This paragraph reports one TCR beta chain. How the authors handled the data: Amplification from reference gene primers served as the basis for estimated nucleated cell counts. Clones were read by immunoSEQ multiplex PCR, and TCRdb kept only the in-frame ones, dropping some. The D gene and trimming were derived from the DNA, and the V and J assignments and clone size from that table. Of roughly 50,000 clones listed, approximately 84% are singletons. The data derive from a study of blood T cell repertoires in COVID-19. On the study more broadly: Sites in the United States, Italy and Spain provided acute and convalescent COVID-19 samples. The cDNA or gDNA used as material had been derived from T cells, B-cell-depleted T cells, or PBMCs.

CDR3 length: 13 residues. Trimming took off 2 bases at V and 5 bases at J, with 12 bases between the two ends. Germline assignment: CDR1 SQVTM and CDR2 ANQGSEA. V is TRBV29-1 and J is TRBJ1-1; possible D gene TRBD1, 6 bases. This TCR derives from a human donor with active or convalescent COVID-19. The donor label of this sample is uncertain. The sequencing sample was made of peripheral blood. CDR3 loop: CSVEKGGGTEAFF. CDR3 coding DNA: TGCAGCGTTGAAAAGGGAGGGGGGACTGAAGCTTTCTTT.